This T cell receptor (beta chain) comes out of a study of identical twins. Template switching added a universal primer binding site, and final cDNA carried unique molecular identifiers. Via MiXCR, TCRdb re-called the 5' RACE reads, giving one row per CDR3 protein. The top ten clones hold around 3% of a sample with approximately 500,000 distinct CDR3 sequences, approximately 24% of them seen once. Germline assignment: CDR1 DFQATT and CDR2 SNEGSKA (reference sequence). The CDR3 is 15 amino acids. Germline trimming cut 7 bases from V and 1 base from J; bases unmatched to any gene: 11. These data also formed part of another study, on T cells expressing NK-cell markers. That work states: With an anti-gamma-delta TCR antibody, sorting in several experiments was kept to alpha-beta TCR T cells. A few donors likewise had their CD3+CD56-NKG2C+ fraction led by these clonotypes.

Sample: CD4+ T cells sorted from blood. The J gene is TRBJ2-5, the V gene TRBV20-1, with 8 nucleotides matching TRBD2. This TCR derives from a woman younger than 30 in good health. CDR3 in amino acids: CSVERGGGSQETQYF. As DNA, the CDR3 is TGCAGTGTCGAACGGGGGGGAGGGAGCCAAGAGACCCAGTACTTC.